These 7 T cell receptor beta chains were all obtained from the same sample, sequenced in a study of T-cell reconstitution after alpha-beta-depleted transplantation in children. Unique molecular identifiers tagged the TCRbeta library. MiXCR, applied by TCRdb to the PCR reads, yields one record per CDR3 protein. The sample lists hundreds of thousands of distinct CDR3 sequences, around 13% occurring once. Source: PBMCs from the stem cell graft donor, taken from the stem cell graft. Every receptor here comes from a human donor who donated a stem cell graft to a child with combined immunodeficiency.

The V gene is TRBV7-9, the J gene TRBJ1-4, with D unclear. The ends were cut back, 0 bases at V and 8 bases at J, with 13 bases in the middle. The CDR3 has 15 residues. Germline V gene sequence: CDR1 SEHNR, CDR2 FQNEAQ (reference sequence). The CDR3 spells CASSLALGLGEKLFF. The CDR3 DNA reads as TGTGCCAGCAGCTTAGCCCTCGGGCTTGGGGAAAAACTGTTTTTT. Drawing the rest from reference TRBV7-9 and TRBJ1-4, the complete variable domain is DTGVSQNPRHKITKRGQNVTFRCDPISEHNRLYWYRQTLGQGPEFLTYFQNEAQLEKSRLLSDRFSAERPKGSFSTLEIQRTEQGDSAMYLCASSLALGLGEKLFFGSGTQLSVL.

The J gene is TRBJ1-2, the V gene TRBV6-1, with 7 bases that match TRBD1. V shed 6 bases and J 14 bases; nucleotides not matched to a gene: 12. The CDR3 has 12 amino acids. CDR1 is MNHNS and CDR2 is SASEGT in the germline V gene. The CDR3 bases are TGTGCCAGCAGCCCACCCGACAGGGCAGGAACCTTC. Translated, it gives CASSPPDRAGTF.

This clonotype was observed many times. The J gene is TRBJ2-7, the V gene TRBV7-2; D call uncertain. Germline V gene lookup returns CDR1 SGHTA and CDR2 FQGNSA. V dropped 0 bases and J dropped 0 bases, with 6 bases sitting between them. The CDR3 is 14 residues long. The CDR3, as DNA: TGTGCCAGCAGCTTAGCCACAGTCTCCTACGAGCAGTACTTC. This encodes CASSLATVSYEQYF.

Ten or more counts support this clonotype. The chain uses TRBV6-1 and TRBJ2-7; D is undetermined. This CDR3 contains 17 residues. CDR1 and CDR2 from the germline V gene are MNHNS and SASEGT. The V end was cut by 5 bases, the J end by 0 bases, with 20 bases between. CDR3: CASSPNPDLKSSYEQYF. The DNA of the CDR3 is TGTGCCAGCAGTCCCAATCCCGACCTGAAAAGCTCCTACGAGCAGTACTTC.

There are a few counts of this clonotype. This chain uses TRBV7-2 with TRBJ2-7; a weak D match, TRBD1 (6 bases). This CDR3 has 14 amino acids. Trimming took 5 bases from V and 10 from J, leaving 21 bases between them. The germline CDR1 and CDR2 sequences are SGHTA and FQGNSA. This chain's CDR3 is CASSTGQFNVYQYF. For the CDR3, the DNA is TGTGCCAGCAGCACTGGACAGTTTAATGTATATCAGTACTTC.

This clonotype was detected a few times. The rearrangement links TRBV12-3 or TRBV12-4 to TRBJ1-5, with 7 nucleotides matching TRBD1. V gave up 6 bases and J gave up 6 bases; unmatched junction bases: 8. The CDR3 runs to 14 residues. Here the CDR3 reads CASSLRGGVQPQHF. The CDR3 DNA reads as TGTGCCAGCAGCCTCAGGGGGGGGGTTCAGCCCCAGCATTTT.

This clonotype showed up many times. The rearrangement uses TRBV12-3 or TRBV12-4 and TRBJ2-5; a weak D match, TRBD1 (6 bases). The CDR3 runs 14 residues. V shed 6 bases and J shed 2 bases, with 13 bases lying between them. The DNA for the CDR3 is TGTGCCAGCAGCTTTGCAGGGGTTCAAGAGACCCAGTACTTC. Translating gives CASSFAGVQETQYF.